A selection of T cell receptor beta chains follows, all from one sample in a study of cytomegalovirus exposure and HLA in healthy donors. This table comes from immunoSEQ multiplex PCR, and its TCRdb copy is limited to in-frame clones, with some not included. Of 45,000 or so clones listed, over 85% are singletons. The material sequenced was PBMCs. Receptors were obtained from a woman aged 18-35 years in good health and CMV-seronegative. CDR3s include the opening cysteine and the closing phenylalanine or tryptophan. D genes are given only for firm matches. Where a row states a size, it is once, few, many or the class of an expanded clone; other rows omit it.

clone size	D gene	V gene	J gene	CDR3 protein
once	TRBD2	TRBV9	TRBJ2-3	CASSPRGGTDTQYF
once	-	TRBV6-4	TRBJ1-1	CASRLQVRANTEAFF
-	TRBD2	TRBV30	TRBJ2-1	CAWREGLAGFNEQFF
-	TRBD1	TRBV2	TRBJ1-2	CASSGLKQGDYGYTF
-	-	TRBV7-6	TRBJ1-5	CASSSSSGSQPQHF
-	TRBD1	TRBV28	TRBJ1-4	CATSLGQGVEKLFF
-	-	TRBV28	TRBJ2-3	CASSLSYRRLTDTQYF
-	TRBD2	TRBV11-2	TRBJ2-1	CASSKISTSGTPPKEQFF
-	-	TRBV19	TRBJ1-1	CASSIRGQNTEAFF
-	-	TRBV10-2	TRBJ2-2	CATGDTYTGELFF
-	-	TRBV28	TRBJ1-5	CASSLAGSEGPQHF
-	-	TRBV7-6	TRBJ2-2	CASSLRGGTGELFF
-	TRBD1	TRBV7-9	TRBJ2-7	CASSFPGQGYEQYF
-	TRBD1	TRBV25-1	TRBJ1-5	CASGTGSNQPQHF
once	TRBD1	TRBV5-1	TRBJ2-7	CASSSRRGQGVYEQYF
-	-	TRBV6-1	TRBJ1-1	CASSVRFGGDTEAFF
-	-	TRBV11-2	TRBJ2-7	CASSLVSQGGIFYEQYF
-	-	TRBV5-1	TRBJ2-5	CASSNGDSRETQYF
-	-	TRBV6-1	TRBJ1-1	CASRTQGNTEAFF
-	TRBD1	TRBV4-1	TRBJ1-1	CASSPRDRGDTEAFF
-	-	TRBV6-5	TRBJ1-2	CASSYSTGYGYTF
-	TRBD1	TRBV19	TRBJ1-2	CASRPPTRGPNGYTF
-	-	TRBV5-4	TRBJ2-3	CASSVADDTDTQYF
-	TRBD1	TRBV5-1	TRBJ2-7	CASSLARTGDEQYF